This note documents a single T cell receptor (beta chain) sequence. This entry belongs to a study of blood T cells in healthy people across ages. Total RNA was isolated from each sample in quantities of at least 5.5 micrograms. Germline V CDR1 and CDR2: DFQATT, SNEGSKA (reference sequence). The V segment lost 2 bases and the J segment 2 bases; nucleotides outside the gene matches: 2. This CDR3 is built from 13 residues. Using a J-beta primer mix together with a sample-barcoded 5' primer, a second PCR was run for about 7 to 12 cycles. TCRdb re-derived calls from the 5' RACE reads in MiXCR, one entry per CDR3 protein. The data hold about 800,000 distinct CDR3 sequences, with 58% observed a single time.

Sequenced: blood. The genes are TRBV20-1 and TRBJ2-7; the match to TRBD2 covers 8 bases. This clonotype was obtained from a man aged 30-40 years in good health. The CDR3 region has the DNA TGCAGTGCTAGAACGGGACTAGCCTACGAGCAGTACTTC. Translation gives CSARTGLAYEQYF.